These 14 T cell receptor beta chains were all obtained from the same sample, sequenced in a study of cytomegalovirus exposure and HLA in healthy donors. TCRdb's copy holds only in-frame clones and misses some; the assay was immunoSEQ multiplex PCR. The sample holds some 130,000 clones, 80% to 90% seen once. Material for sequencing was PBMCs. The receptors derive from a woman aged 25 to 39 in good health and CMV-seronegative.

The gene calls are TRBV6-5 and TRBJ1-2; D may be TRBD1 (5 bases). The CDR3 contains 13 residues. Looked up from germline, CDR1 is MNHEY and CDR2 is SVGAGI. V shed 6 bases and J shed 3 bases, with 11 bases lying between them. CDR3 protein: CASRPRGDYGYTF. The CDR3 DNA sequence: TGTGCCAGCAGGCCACGGGGGGACTATGGCTACACCTTC.

This rearrangement joins TRBV6-1 to TRBJ2-7; 7 nucleotides match TRBD1. This CDR3 region has 14 residues. V dropped 6 bases and J dropped 5; count of bases not matched to a gene: 10. CDR1 MNHNS and CDR2 SASEGT come from the germline V gene. This chain's CDR3 is CASRSGQFSDEQYF. Written as DNA, the CDR3 is TGTGCCAGCAGATCGGGACAGTTCAGCGACGAGCAGTACTTC.

The chain joins TRBV19 to TRBJ2-1; 9 bases are shared with TRBD1. The CDR3 is made up of 15 amino acids. Germline-derived CDR1 and CDR2 are LNHDA and SQIVND (reference sequence). Trimming took 2 bases from V and 8 from J; bases not matched to a gene: 7. The CDR3 DNA sequence: TGTGCCAGTAGTATACCGGGACAGGGTAGTTATGAGCAGTTCTTC. Residues: CASSIPGQGSYEQFF. Looking up the rest from reference TRBV19 and TRBJ2-1 gives the full variable domain: DGGITQSPKYLFRKEGQNVTLSCEQNLNHDAMYWYRQDPGQGLRLIYYSQIVNDFQKGDIAEGYSVSREKKESFPLTVTSAQKNPTAFYLCASSIPGQGSYEQFFGPGTRLTVL.

CDR3 bases: TGTGCCAGCAGTTTATCCCCCGAGAGCCTTTTCGGGGAGCTGTTTTTT. It encodes CASSLSPESLFGELFF. The rearrangement links TRBV27 to TRBJ2-2, with unresolved D. The V end lost 0 bases, the J end lost 7 bases, and 15 bases lay between the germline ends. Germline CDR1 and CDR2: MNHEY and SMNVEV (reference sequence). This CDR3 contains 16 residues.

V and J are TRBV9 and TRBJ1-4; maybe TRBD1 (6 bases). The CDR3 runs to 15 residues. V shed 0 bases and J shed 10 bases, with 16 bases lying between them. The germline gives CDR1 SGDLS, CDR2 YYNGEE. Written as DNA, the CDR3 is TGTGCCAGCAGCGTAGCCCCGACAGGCTTAGCAAAACTGTTTTTT. Translation: CASSVAPTGLAKLFF.

This sequence joins TRBV29-1 and TRBJ2-7; TRBD1 matches 8 bases. Germline CDR1 is SQVTM and CDR2 is ANQGSEA. V lost 7 bases to trimming and J lost 6 bases; unmatched junction nucleotides: 11. The CDR3 totals 13 residues. The DNA of the CDR3 is TGCAGCGCCGGACAGGGCCGAGGTAGCGAGCAGTACTTC. Encoded protein: CSAGQGRGSEQYF.

The rearrangement uses TRBV27 and TRBJ2-2; 10 nucleotides match TRBD1. Germline assignment: CDR1 MNHEY and CDR2 SMNVEV (reference sequence). The CDR3 spans 15 residues. The V segment lost 10 bases and the J segment 11 bases; nucleotides outside the gene matches: 16. The CDR3 loop reads CATINLGQGGGELFF. The CDR3, as DNA: TGTGCCACCATCAACTTAGGACAGGGGGGTGGTGAGCTGTTTTTT.

This chain joins TRBV4-2 and TRBJ2-5; the match to TRBD2 covers 11 bases. Trimming took 4 bases from V and 11 from J; bases not matched to a gene: 12. The CDR3 has 15 amino acids. CDR1 is LGHNA, CDR2 YNFKEQ, per germline. This chain's CDR3 is CASSPDPGLAAPQYF. In nucleotides, the CDR3 is TGTGCCAGCAGCCCGGACCCGGGACTAGCGGCGCCTCAGTACTTC.

The rearrangement links TRBV10-3 to TRBJ1-2; D gene uncertain. The V gene's germline CDR1 is ENHRY and CDR2 SYGVKD. Between the trimmed V and J ends, which lost 2 bases and 4 bases, there was a span of 5 bases. The CDR3 runs 12 residues. CDR3 in amino acids: CAISEDTYGYTF. The CDR3 nucleotides read TGTGCCATCAGTGAGGACACCTATGGCTACACCTTC.

This chain joins TRBV15 and TRBJ1-2, with 10 bases lining up with TRBD1. Germline CDR1 reads LNHNV; CDR2 reads YYDKDF (reference sequence). V was clipped by 1 base and J by 7 bases; unmatched bases: 6. The CDR3 is 15 residues long. Here the CDR3 DNA reads TGTGCCACCAGCAGAGCCGAGACAGGGGGCGGTGGCTACACCTTC. Translated: CATSRAETGGGGYTF.

V gene TRBV16 combines with J gene TRBJ1-1, with 7 bases identical to TRBD1. The ends lost 3 bases at V and 0 bases at J; junction bases unmatched: 7. The CDR3 consists of 16 residues. Germline CDR1 KGHSY, CDR2 FQNENV. CDR3 bases: TGTGCCAGCAGCCACGAAGACAGGGCCATGAACACTGAAGCTTTCTTT. The encoded protein is CASSHEDRAMNTEAFF. The complete variable domain, with remaining parts taken from reference TRBV16 and TRBJ1-1, reads GEEVAQTPKHLVRGEGQKAKLYCAPIKGHSYVFWYQQVLKNEFKFLISFQNENVFDETGMPKERFSAKCLPNSPCSLEIQATKLEDSAVYFCASSHEDRAMNTEAFFGQGTRLTVV.

J is TRBJ1-1 and V is TRBV7-8; D is possibly TRBD1 (6 bases). From germline, CDR1 is SGHVS and CDR2 FQNEAQ. V lost 5 bases, J lost 8 bases, and 18 bases lay in between. This CDR3 spans 14 amino acids. The CDR3 loop is CASSPFLDSLEAFF. The CDR3 nucleotides read TGTGCCAGCAGCCCTTTCTTGGACAGTTTAGAAGCTTTCTTT.

This chain uses TRBV6-1 with TRBJ1-5, with TRBD1 matching 11 bases. This CDR3 is 15 amino acids long. V lost 2 bases to trimming and J lost 6 bases; unmatched junction nucleotides: 3. The germline V gene has CDR1 MNHNS and CDR2 SASEGT. This CDR3 is CASSESGQGVQPQHF. The CDR3 DNA sequence: TGTGCCAGCAGTGAATCGGGACAGGGGGTTCAGCCCCAGCATTTT.

The chain joins TRBV5-1 to TRBJ2-7; 7 bases are shared with TRBD2. The CDR3 is 15 amino acids. Germline V gene sequence: CDR1 SGHRS, CDR2 YFSETQ. V shed 7 bases, J shed 5 bases, and the junction held 15 bases outside the gene matches. The CDR3 DNA follows: TGCGCCAGCGCTCCCGCGGGACTAAAGGCGGACGAGCAGTACTTC. The encoded protein is CASAPAGLKADEQYF. Full variable domain (missing parts from reference TRBV5-1 and TRBJ2-7): KAGVTQTPRYLIKTRGQQVTLSCSPISGHRSVSWYQQTPGQGLQFLFEYFSETQRNKGNFPGRFSGRQFSNSRSEMNVSTLELGDSALYLCASAPAGLKADEQYFGPGTRLTVT.